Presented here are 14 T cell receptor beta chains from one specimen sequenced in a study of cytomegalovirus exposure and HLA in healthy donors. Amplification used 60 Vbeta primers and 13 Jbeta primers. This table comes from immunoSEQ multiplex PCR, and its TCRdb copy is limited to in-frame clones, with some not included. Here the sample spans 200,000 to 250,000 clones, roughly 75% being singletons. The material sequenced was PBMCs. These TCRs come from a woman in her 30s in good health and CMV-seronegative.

The CDR3 DNA sequence: TGTGCCAGCAGTAGGGTCAGGGGGTTTGGAGAGACCCAGTACTTC. This codes for CASSRVRGFGETQYF. The chain has TRBV7-6 and TRBJ2-5, with 7 positions matching TRBD1. Germline CDR1 is SGHVS and CDR2 is FNYEAQ. The J segment lost 4 bases and the V segment lost 6 bases, leaving 11 bases of the junction unmatched. CDR3 length equals 15 residues. Variable domain in full (rest from reference TRBV7-6 and TRBJ2-5): GAGVSQSPRYKVTKRGQDVALRCDPISGHVSLYWYRQALGQGPEFLTYFNYEAQQDKSGLPNDRFSAERPEGSISTLTIQRTEQRDSAMYRCASSRVRGFGETQYFGPGTRLLVL.

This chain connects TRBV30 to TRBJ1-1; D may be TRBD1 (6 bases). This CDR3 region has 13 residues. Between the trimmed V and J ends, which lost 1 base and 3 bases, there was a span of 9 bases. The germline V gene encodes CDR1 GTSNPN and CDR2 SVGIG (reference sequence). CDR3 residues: CAWSAGVDTEAFF. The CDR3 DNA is TGTGCCTGGAGTGCAGGGGTGGACACTGAAGCTTTCTTT.

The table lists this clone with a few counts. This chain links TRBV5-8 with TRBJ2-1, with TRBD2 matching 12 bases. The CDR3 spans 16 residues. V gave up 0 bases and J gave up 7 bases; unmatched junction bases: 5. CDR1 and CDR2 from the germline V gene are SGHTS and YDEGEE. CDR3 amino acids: CASSLVYLAGGNEQFF. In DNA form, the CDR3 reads TGTGCCAGCAGCTTGGTTTACCTAGCGGGGGGGAATGAGCAGTTCTTC.

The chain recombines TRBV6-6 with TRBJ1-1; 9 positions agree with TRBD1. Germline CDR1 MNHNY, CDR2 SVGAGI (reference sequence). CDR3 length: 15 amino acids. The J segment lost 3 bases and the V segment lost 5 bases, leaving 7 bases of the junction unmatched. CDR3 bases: TGTGCCAGCAGTCCCCAGACAGGGGGGGACACTGAAGCTTTCTTT. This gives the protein CASSPQTGGDTEAFF.

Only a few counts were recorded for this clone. Here the CDR3 reads CASKPAGGKTGELFF. CDR3 sequence (DNA): TGTGCCAGCAAGCCAGCGGGAGGAAAAACCGGGGAGCTGTTTTTT. V gene TRBV2 combines with J gene TRBJ2-2; TRBD2 aligns across 9 bases. This CDR3 spans 15 amino acids. The V segment lost 7 bases and the J segment 5 bases; nucleotides outside the gene matches: 8. Germline V gene lookup returns CDR1 SNHLY and CDR2 FYNNEI.

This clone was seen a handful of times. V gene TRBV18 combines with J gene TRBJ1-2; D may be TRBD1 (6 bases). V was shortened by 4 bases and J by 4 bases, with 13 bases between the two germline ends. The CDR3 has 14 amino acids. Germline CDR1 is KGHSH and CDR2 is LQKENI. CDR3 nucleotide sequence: TGTGCCAGCTCACTAGAACAGGGCGCCTATGGCTACACCTTC. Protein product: CASSLEQGAYGYTF.

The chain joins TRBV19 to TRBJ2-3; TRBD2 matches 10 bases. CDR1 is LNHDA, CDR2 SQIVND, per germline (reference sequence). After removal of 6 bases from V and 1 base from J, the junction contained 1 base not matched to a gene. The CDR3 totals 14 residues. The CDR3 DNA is TGTGCCAGTAGGCTAGCGGGAGGCACAGATACGCAGTATTTT. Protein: CASRLAGGTDTQYF.

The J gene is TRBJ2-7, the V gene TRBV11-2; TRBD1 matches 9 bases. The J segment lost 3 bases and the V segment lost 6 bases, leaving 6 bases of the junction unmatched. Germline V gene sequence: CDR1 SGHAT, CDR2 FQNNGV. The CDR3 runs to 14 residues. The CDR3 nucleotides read TGTGCCAGCAGGACTCTGGACAGGGGCTACGAGCAGTACTTC. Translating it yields CASRTLDRGYEQYF.

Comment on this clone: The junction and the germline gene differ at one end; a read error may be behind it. The DNA for the CDR3 is TGTGCCAGCACCTTAGGGACAGGAAAGCAAGAGACCCAGTACTTC. Amino acids: CASTLGTGKQETQYF. The V gene is TRBV13, the J gene TRBJ2-5; TRBD1 matches 8 bases. The CDR3 covers 15 residues. Germline values: CDR1 PRHDT, CDR2 FYEKMQ (reference sequence).

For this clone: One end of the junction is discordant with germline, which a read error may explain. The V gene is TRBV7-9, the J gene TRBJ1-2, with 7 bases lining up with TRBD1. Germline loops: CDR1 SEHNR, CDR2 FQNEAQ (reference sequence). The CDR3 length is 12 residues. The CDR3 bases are TGTGCCAGCACCTACAAGATCCGGGACAGTGCCTTC. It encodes CASTYKIRDSAF.

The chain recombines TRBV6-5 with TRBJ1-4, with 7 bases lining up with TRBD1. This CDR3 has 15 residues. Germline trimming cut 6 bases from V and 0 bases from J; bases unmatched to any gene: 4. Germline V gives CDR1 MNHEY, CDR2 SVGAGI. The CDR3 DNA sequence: TGTGCCAGCAGCGTCCAGGGGGCAACTAATGAAAAACTGTTTTTT. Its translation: CASSVQGATNEKLFF.

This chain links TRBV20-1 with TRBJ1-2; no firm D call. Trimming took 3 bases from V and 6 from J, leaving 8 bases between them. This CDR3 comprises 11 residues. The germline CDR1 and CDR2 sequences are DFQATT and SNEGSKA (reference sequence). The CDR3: CSARRADGYTF. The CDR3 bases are TGCAGTGCTAGGAGGGCGGATGGCTACACCTTC.

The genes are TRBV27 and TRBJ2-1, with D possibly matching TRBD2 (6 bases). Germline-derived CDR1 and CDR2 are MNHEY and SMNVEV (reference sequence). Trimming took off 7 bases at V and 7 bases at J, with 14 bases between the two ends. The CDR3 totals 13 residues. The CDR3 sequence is CASTRGGGNEQFF. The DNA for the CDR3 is TGTGCCAGCACAAGGGGAGGTGGGAATGAGCAGTTCTTC.

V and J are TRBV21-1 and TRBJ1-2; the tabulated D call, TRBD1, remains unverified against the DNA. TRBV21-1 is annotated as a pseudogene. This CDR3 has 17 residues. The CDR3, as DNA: TGTGCCAGCAGCAAAGCTTTGGGACAGGGGAACGACTATGGCTACACCTTC. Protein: CASSKALGQGNDYGYTF.